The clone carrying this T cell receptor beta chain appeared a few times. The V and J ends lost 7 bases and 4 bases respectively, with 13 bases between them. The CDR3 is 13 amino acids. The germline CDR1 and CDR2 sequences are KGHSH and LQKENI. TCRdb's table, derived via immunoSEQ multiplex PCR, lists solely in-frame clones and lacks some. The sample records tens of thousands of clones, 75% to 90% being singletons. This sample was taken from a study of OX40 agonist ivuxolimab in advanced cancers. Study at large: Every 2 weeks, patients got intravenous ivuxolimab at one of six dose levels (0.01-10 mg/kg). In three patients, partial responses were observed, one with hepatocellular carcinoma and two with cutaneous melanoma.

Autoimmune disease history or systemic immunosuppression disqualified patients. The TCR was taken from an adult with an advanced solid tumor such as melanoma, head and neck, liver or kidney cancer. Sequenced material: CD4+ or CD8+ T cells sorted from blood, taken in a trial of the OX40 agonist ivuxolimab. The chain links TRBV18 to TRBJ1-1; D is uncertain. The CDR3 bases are TGTGCCAGCTTCACCGGTCGTGGCACTGAAGCTTTCTTT. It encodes CASFTGRGTEAFF.